This T cell receptor beta chain was identified in a study of cytomegalovirus exposure and HLA in healthy donors. The V end lost 2 bases, the J end lost 4 bases, and 12 bases lay between the germline ends. Per germline, CDR1 SGHRS and CDR2 YFSETQ. This CDR3 is 14 amino acids long. PCR involved 60 Vbeta and 13 Jbeta primers. The method was immunoSEQ multiplex PCR; TCRdb's version includes in-frame clones alone and lacks a portion of them. The table shows around 85,000 clones, with over 60% occurring only once. This TCR came from a male donor in good health and CMV-seronegative. Sequenced sample: PBMCs. The chain carries TRBV5-1 and TRBJ2-5; TRBD2 is a possible D gene (5 bases). In DNA form, the CDR3 reads TGCGCCAGCAGCTTCGGTGGAGGTACAGAGACCCAGTACTTC. Protein product: CASSFGGGTETQYF.